A single sample gave rise to the 5 T cell receptor beta chains below, sequenced in a study of PD-1 blockade in classical Hodgkin lymphoma. Each patient's relapse followed autologous stem cell transplantation, and brentuximab vedotin exposure varied. The assay was immunoSEQ multiplex PCR, and TCRdb's table has in-frame clones only and misses some. This sample has around 6,700 clones, with around three quarters found just once. The sequences come from peripheral blood mononuclear cells (PBMCs), collected at baseline. The receptor set was obtained from a human donor with classical Hodgkin lymphoma.

The chain joins TRBV10-3 to TRBJ1-5, with 7 bases lining up with TRBD1. CDR3 length: 16 amino acids. CDR1 ENHRY and CDR2 SYGVKD come from the germline V gene. V dropped 3 bases and J dropped 5; count of bases not matched to a gene: 10. CDR3 in DNA: TGTGCCATCAGTGACAGTAGAGGGGGCACCGATCAGCCCCAGCATTTT. Translation gives CAISDSRGGTDQPQHF.

The chain recombines TRBV27 with TRBJ1-1, with a weak D call TRBD1 (5 bases). This CDR3 spans 15 amino acids. Germline V gene sequence: CDR1 MNHEY, CDR2 SMNVEV (reference sequence). Trimming pared 3 bases from V and 0 bases from J, leaving 11 bases between. The CDR3 region is CASSLGPALNTEAFF. In nucleotides, the CDR3 is TGTGCCAGCAGTTTGGGGCCAGCCCTGAACACTGAAGCTTTCTTT.

The chain joins TRBV18 to TRBJ1-1; D gene ambiguous. Looked up from germline, CDR1 is KGHSH and CDR2 is LQKENI. CDR3 length equals 11 residues. V gave up 3 bases and J gave up 11 bases, with 10 bases separating them. The DNA of the CDR3 is TGTGCCAGCTCACCTGGGGTTGAGGCTTTCTTT. Translated, it gives CASSPGVEAFF.

This chain uses TRBV13 with TRBJ1-6; 12 bases match TRBD1. The V and J ends lost 0 bases and 9 bases, in that order; junction bases with no gene match: 12. The germline CDR1 and CDR2 sequences are PRHDT and FYEKMQ (reference sequence). There are 19 residues in the CDR3. CDR3: CASSLGPAGTGGLSSPLHF. The CDR3 nucleotides read TGTGCCAGCAGCTTAGGCCCGGCCGGGACAGGGGGCCTAAGTTCACCCCTCCACTTT.

The chain has TRBV6-6 and TRBJ2-1, with TRBD2 matching 8 bases. This CDR3 region has 14 residues. After removal of 8 bases from V and 5 bases from J, the junction contained 8 bases not matched to a gene. Germline loops: CDR1 MNHNY, CDR2 SVGAGI (reference sequence). CDR3 residues: CASSAGVIDNEQFF. CDR3 sequence (DNA): TGTGCCAGCTCAGCGGGAGTAATCGACAATGAGCAGTTCTTC.